This entry features one T cell receptor (beta chain) sequence. Its antigen is not known. The PCR had 60 Vbeta and 13 Jbeta primers. Sequencing used immunoSEQ multiplex PCR; TCRdb keeps in-frame clones, though not all of them. Of roughly 150,000 clones listed, approximately 80% were seen once; the top ten hold 5% to 8%. V lost 4 bases and J 1 base, leaving 10 bases between the germline ends. Germline lookup yields CDR1 SNHLY and CDR2 FYNNEI. The CDR3 contains 14 residues. The data were obtained in a study of cytomegalovirus exposure and HLA in healthy donors. Broader study findings: Later on, an analysis found that several of the most significant clusters appeared to be linked to common viral pathogens, which included parvovirus B19. TCR association rates varied by HLA locus in a later analysis, with DRB1 highest and HLA-C lowest. Earlier analysis yielded a pattern in which most TCR beta V segments were productive about 87% or about 30% of the time.

Specimen: PBMCs. This sequence was found in a woman aged 40 to 55 in good health and CMV-seropositive. The V and J genes are TRBV2 and TRBJ2-5; D is unresolved. The CDR3 spells CASSADTAQETQYF. CDR3 coding DNA: TGTGCCAGCAGTGCCGACACGGCCCAAGAGACCCAGTACTTC.